This T cell receptor beta chain comes out of a study of early T cells in non-severe SARS-CoV-2 infection. This CDR3 has 12 residues. Trimming took 3 bases from V and 6 from J, leaving 5 bases between them. CDR1 is LGHDT, CDR2 YNNKEL, per germline (reference sequence). Individual cDNA molecules were tagged with unique molecular identifiers, the study reported. A single record per CDR3 protein comes from TCRdb applying MiXCR to the 5' RACE reads. The data show roughly 120,000 distinct CDR3 sequences, with under 15% seen just once and 21% held by the top ten. The source is an adult who was a healthcare worker with PCR-confirmed SARS-CoV-2 infection or an uninfected control (not recorded which). The specimen sequenced was whole blood. V usage is TRBV3-1 and J usage is TRBJ2-2, with D uncertain. Here the CDR3 reads CASSQGSGELFF. Written as DNA, the CDR3 is TGTGCCAGCAGCCAGGGTTCCGGGGAGCTGTTTTTT.